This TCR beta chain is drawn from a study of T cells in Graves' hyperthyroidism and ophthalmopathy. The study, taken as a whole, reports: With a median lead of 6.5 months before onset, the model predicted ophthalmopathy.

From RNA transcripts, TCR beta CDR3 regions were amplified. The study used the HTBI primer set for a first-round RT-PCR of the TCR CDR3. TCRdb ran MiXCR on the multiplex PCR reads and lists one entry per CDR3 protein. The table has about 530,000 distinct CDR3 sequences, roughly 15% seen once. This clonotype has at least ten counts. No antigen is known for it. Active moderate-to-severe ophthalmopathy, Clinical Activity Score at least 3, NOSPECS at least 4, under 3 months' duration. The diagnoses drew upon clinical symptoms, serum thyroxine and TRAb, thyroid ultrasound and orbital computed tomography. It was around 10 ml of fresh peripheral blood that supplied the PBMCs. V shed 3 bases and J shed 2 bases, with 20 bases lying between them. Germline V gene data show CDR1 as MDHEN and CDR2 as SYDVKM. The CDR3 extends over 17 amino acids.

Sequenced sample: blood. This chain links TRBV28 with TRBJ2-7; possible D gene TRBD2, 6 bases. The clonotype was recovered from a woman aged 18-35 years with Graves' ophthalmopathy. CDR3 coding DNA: TGTGCCAGCAGTTTTTCCCAGGGACTTACCTTCCCCTACGAGCAGTACTTC. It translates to CASSFSQGLTFPYEQYF.